This TCR beta chain is drawn from a study of blood T cell repertoires in COVID-19. Germline-derived CDR1 and CDR2 are MDHEN and SYDVKM. J gave up 2 bases and V 4 bases, and 6 bases lay outside the gene matches. This CDR3 contains 16 residues. Data came from immunoSEQ multiplex PCR; TCRdb stores just in-frame clones and leaves some out. The sample contains approximately 44,000 clones, more than 80% of which appear only once. On this clone: The sample contains more than one DNA sequence encoding this CDR3.

The J gene is TRBJ2-3, the V gene TRBV28; TRBD2 matches at 10 bases. The TCR originated in a man in his fifties or sixties with COVID-19, enrolled during active disease. The material sequenced was peripheral blood. The CDR3 reads CASSSRLAGFTDTQYF. CDR3 coding DNA: TGTGCCAGCAGTTCCCGACTAGCGGGTTTCACAGATACGCAGTATTTT.